In its sample, the clone carrying this TCR beta chain was seen once. Its target is not known. The sample is drawn from a study of cytomegalovirus exposure and HLA in healthy donors. Notes on the study in general: In terms of immune exposure information, only CMV serostatus was available.

The PCR used 60 Vbeta and 13 Jbeta primers. Generated by immunoSEQ multiplex PCR, the TCRdb table keeps only in-frame clones and is missing some. The sample carries roughly 160,000 clones, roughly four fifths recorded once. Trimming stripped 6 bases from V and 2 bases from J, with 11 bases between. Germline lookup yields CDR1 SEHNR and CDR2 FQNEAQ (reference sequence). CDR3 length: 13 amino acids. Material for sequencing was PBMCs. The V and J genes are TRBV7-9 and TRBJ2-7; a possible D gene is TRBD1 (6 bases). This TCR derives from a man aged 50-59 years in good health and CMV-seropositive. The CDR3 sequence is CASSNRATYEQYF. The DNA for the CDR3 is TGTGCCAGCAGTAACAGGGCAACCTACGAGCAGTACTTC.